This T cell receptor (beta chain) was found in a study of T cells in women clearing cervical HPV infection. In the study overall: Controls were women whose single incident HPV16 infection cleared within 12 months without precancer or cancer.

Assay: immunoSEQ multiplex PCR; the TCRdb copy retains only in-frame clones and omits some. The record lists tens of thousands of clones, of which the ten most abundant hold approximately 1.3%. General observations from the study: A classifier using richness and V gene abundances reached an AUC of around 0.81.

In regard to this clone: Its antigen is still unknown. The read is 3 residues too short to cover the CDR3 end, so that end is filled in from the germline J gene.

The CDR3 is made up of 12 amino acids. V shed 7 bases and J shed 4 bases, with 10 bases lying between them. In germline, CDR1 is LNHDA, CDR2 SQIVND (reference sequence). Sample: blood buffy coat. The clonotype comes from a woman between 18 and 75 years old with a cervical HPV16 infection that either progressed to CIN3+ or cleared (not recorded which). The J gene is TRBJ1-2, the V gene TRBV19; D call uncertain. CDR3 loop: CASNGRTYGYTF. The part of the CDR3 DNA that was read is TGTGCCAGTAATGGCAGAACCTATGGC.